The present T cell receptor beta chain was sequenced within a study of T cell responses to AZD1222 COVID-19 vaccine. Trimming pared 0 bases from V and 4 bases from J, leaving 13 bases between. CDR1 and CDR2 from the germline V gene are SGDLS and YYNGEE. CDR3 length: 16 amino acids. TCRdb's table, derived via immunoSEQ multiplex PCR, lists solely in-frame clones and lacks some. Of 200,000 or so clones in the sample, approximately 94% are singletons; the top ten hold 7% to 9.5%. This TCR derives from an adult in good health. This chain uses TRBV9 with TRBJ2-2, with D perhaps matching TRBD1 (6 bases). The sequencing here drew on peripheral blood, taken on day 0 of AZD1222 vaccination. This CDR3 reads CASSVATVQGTGELFF. The CDR3 coding sequence is TGTGCCAGCAGCGTAGCTACCGTACAGGGCACCGGGGAGCTGTTTTTT.